The 14 T cell receptor beta chains reported below all come from one sample, sequenced in a study of blood T cell repertoires in COVID-19 (dated by TCRdb to 2020 to 2021). The method behind the library was the immunoSEQ multiplex PCR assay. This is the immuneACCESS table as TCRdb keeps it, with only in-frame sequences that have V and J called. A part of the clones is gone; compared with another copy, unresolved V genes explain less than half, and the rest is unexplained. Counted in this sample were 110,000 or so clones; 70% to 85% of them appeared once. The ten top clones hold roughly 2.7% of the sample. The sample taken for sequencing was peripheral blood. Receptors originate from a man over 45 with acute or convalescent COVID-19.

The chain has TRBV4-1 and TRBJ2-2; TRBD2 matches 9 bases. The trim removed 0 bases at V and 4 bases at J, leaving 6 bases unmatched. CDR3 length: 17 amino acids. Germline V gene sequence: CDR1 MGHRA, CDR2 YSYEKL. The DNA of the CDR3 is TGCGCCAGCAGCCAAGATAGCCTAGCGGGACCCACCGGGGAGCTGTTTTTT. This sequence encodes CASSQDSLAGPTGELFF.

The chain combines TRBV7-9 with TRBJ2-7, with TRBD2 matching over 8 bases. This CDR3 contains 15 residues. With V trimmed by 5 bases and J by 7 bases, 13 bases remained unmatched. Germline V gene lookup returns CDR1 SEHNR and CDR2 FQNEAQ (reference sequence). The CDR3 coding sequence is TGTGCCAGCAGCCATTCGAAGGAACGGGGGGGAGAGCAGTACTTC. Protein: CASSHSKERGGEQYF. Full variable domain (rest looked up from reference TRBV7-9 and TRBJ2-7): DTGVSQNPRHKITKRGQNVTFRCDPISEHNRLYWYRQTLGQGPEFLTYFQNEAQLEKSRLLSDRFSAERPKGSFSTLEIQRTEQGDSAMYLCASSHSKERGGEQYFGPGTRLTVT.

This rearrangement joins TRBV6-1 to TRBJ1-3; D is unclear. The CDR3 loop spans 17 amino acids. Trimming removed 1 base from V and 0 bases from J, with 13 bases in between. Germline V gene lookup returns CDR1 MNHNS and CDR2 SASEGT. CDR3 in amino acids: CASSEEADPFSGNTIYF. The DNA for the CDR3 is TGTGCCAGCAGTGAAGAGGCGGATCCGTTCTCTGGAAACACCATATATTTT.

The chain recombines TRBV19 with TRBJ2-1; 7 bases align to TRBD1. Germline V gene sequence: CDR1 LNHDA, CDR2 SQIVND (reference sequence). V lost 4 bases, J lost 2 bases, and 5 bases stayed unmatched. This CDR3 is built from 15 residues. CDR3 sequence reads: CASSTTGFAYNEQFF. The CDR3 bases are TGTGCCAGTAGTACGACAGGGTTCGCCTACAATGAGCAGTTCTTC.

To note about this clone: Other DNA sequences within the sample encode an identical CDR3. The V and J genes are TRBV5-6 and TRBJ1-5; possible D gene TRBD1, 5 bases. Deletions cut 4 bases from V and 7 bases from J, with 15 bases between. The CDR3 length is 14 residues. Germline assignment: CDR1 SGHDT and CDR2 YYEEEE. The CDR3 region is CASSLGQGGQPQHF. CDR3 DNA: TGTGCCAGCAGCCTCGGACAAGGTGGGCAGCCCCAGCATTTT. Full variable domain (missing parts from reference TRBV5-6 and TRBJ1-5): DAGVTQSPTHLIKTRGQQVTLRCSPKSGHDTVSWYQQALGQGPQFIFQYYEEEERQRGNFPDRFSGHQFPNYSSELNVNALLLGDSALYLCASSLGQGGQPQHFGDGTRLSIL.

This chain links TRBV15 with TRBJ2-3, with 8 bases aligning to TRBD2. Germline CDR1 LNHNV, CDR2 YYDKDF (reference sequence). V was clipped by 3 bases and J by 0 bases; unmatched bases: 5. This CDR3 has 16 amino acids. CDR3 nucleotide sequence: TGTGCCACCAGCAGGAGCGGGAGAGGTAGCACAGATACGCAGTATTTT. Its translation is CATSRSGRGSTDTQYF.

The chain links TRBV15 to TRBJ1-3, with D tentatively TRBD1 (5 bases). This CDR3 has 14 residues. Germline V lookup: CDR1 LNHNV, CDR2 YYDKDF (reference sequence). V gave up 1 base and J gave up 3 bases, with 7 bases separating them. Here the CDR3 DNA reads TGTGCCACCAGCAGAGTTAGGGGTGGAAACACCATATATTTT. Translating gives CATSRVRGGNTIYF.

This chain links TRBV14 with TRBJ1-2; no clear D gene. Germline CDR1 SGHDN, CDR2 FVKESK. V gave up 0 bases and J gave up 4 bases, with 9 bases separating them. CDR3 length: 14 residues. In nucleotides, the CDR3 is TGTGCCAGCAGCCAAGATGCAGGATCCTATGGCTACACCTTC. Amino acids: CASSQDAGSYGYTF.

The J gene is TRBJ2-1, the V gene TRBV6-5; 13 bases line up with TRBD2. The CDR3 is 15 amino acids. The germline gives CDR1 MNHEY, CDR2 SVGAGI. V was clipped by 4 bases and J by 10 bases; unmatched bases: 7. The CDR3 protein is CASSWRTSGSSEQFF. CDR3 bases: TGTGCCAGCAGTTGGCGGACTAGCGGGAGCTCAGAGCAGTTCTTC.

V usage is TRBV19 and J usage is TRBJ2-1; 11 bases line up with TRBD2. V shed 2 bases and J 8 bases; nucleotides not matched to a gene: 5. This CDR3 contains 15 residues. CDR1 is LNHDA and CDR2 is SQIVND in the germline V gene (reference sequence). Written as DNA, the CDR3 is TGTGCCAGTAGTATAACTAGCGGGAGTTTTTATGAGCAGTTCTTC. It encodes CASSITSGSFYEQFF.

This clone was detected once. The chain joins TRBV7-6 to TRBJ2-1; 9 bases fit TRBD2. The germline V gene has CDR1 SGHVS and CDR2 FNYEAQ. After removal of 2 bases from V and 9 bases from J, the junction contained 8 bases not matched to a gene. The CDR3 contains 15 residues. The CDR3 loop is CASSLPASGTGEQFF. For the CDR3, the DNA is TGTGCCAGCAGCTTACCCGCTAGCGGGACGGGTGAGCAGTTCTTC.

This clone came up a few times. V is TRBV4-2 and J is TRBJ2-7; D gene uncertain. Trimming pared 0 bases from V and 0 bases from J, leaving 12 bases between. Looked up from germline, CDR1 is LGHNA and CDR2 is YNFKEQ. This CDR3 is 16 amino acids long. CDR3 sequence (DNA): TGTGCCAGCAGCCAAGATTGGCAGGAAATCTCCTACGAGCAGTACTTC. This encodes CASSQDWQEISYEQYF.

The chain uses TRBV4-1 and TRBJ1-5; weak D call: TRBD1 (6 bases). This CDR3 is built from 14 residues. With 1 base removed from V and 4 bases from J, the gap between germline ends came to 8 bases. The germline V gene has CDR1 MGHRA and CDR2 YSYEKL. The CDR3 here is CASSQATGNQPQHF. CDR3 coding DNA: TGCGCCAGCAGCCAAGCAACAGGGAATCAGCCCCAGCATTTT.

The V gene is TRBV18, the J gene TRBJ2-7; D perhaps matches TRBD1 (5 bases). Germline assignment: CDR1 KGHSH and CDR2 LQKENI. Trimming removed 3 bases from V and 0 bases from J, with 9 bases in between. The CDR3 extends over 14 amino acids. The CDR3, as DNA: TGTGCCAGCTCACCTTTACAGGACTCCTACGAGCAGTACTTC. Residues: CASSPLQDSYEQYF. Filled out from reference TRBV18 and TRBJ2-7, the complete variable domain reads NAGVMQNPRHLVRRRGQEARLRCSPMKGHSHVYWYRQLPEEGLKFMVYLQKENIIDESGMPKERFSAEFPKEGPSILRIQQVVRGDSAAYFCASSPLQDSYEQYFGPGTRLTVT.